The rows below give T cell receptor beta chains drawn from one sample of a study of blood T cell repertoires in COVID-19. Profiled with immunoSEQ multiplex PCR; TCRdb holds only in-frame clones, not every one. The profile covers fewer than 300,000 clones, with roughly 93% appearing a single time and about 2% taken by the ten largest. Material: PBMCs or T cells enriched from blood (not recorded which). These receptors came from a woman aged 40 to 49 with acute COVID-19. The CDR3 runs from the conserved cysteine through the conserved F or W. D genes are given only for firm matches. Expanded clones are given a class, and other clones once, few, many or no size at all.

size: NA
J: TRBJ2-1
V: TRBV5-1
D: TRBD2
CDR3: CASSWSSSGGPYNEQFF
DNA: TGCGCCAGCAGTTGGTCCTCTAGCGGGGGCCCCTACAATGAGCAGTTCTTC

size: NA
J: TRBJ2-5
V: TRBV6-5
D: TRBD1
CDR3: CASSWGQGTQETQYF
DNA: TGTGCCAGCAGCTGGGGACAGGGGACCCAAGAGACCCAGTACTTC

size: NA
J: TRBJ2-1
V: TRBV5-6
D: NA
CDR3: CASSGGSSYNEQFF
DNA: TGTGCCAGCAGCGGGGGGAGCTCCTACAATGAGCAGTTCTTC

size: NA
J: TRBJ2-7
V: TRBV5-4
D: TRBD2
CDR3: CASSTTGTSFYEQYF
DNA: TGTGCCAGCAGCACTACAGGGACTAGCTTCTACGAGCAGTACTTC

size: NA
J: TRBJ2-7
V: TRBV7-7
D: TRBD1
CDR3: CASSLALGQGYEQYF
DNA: TGTGCCAGCAGCTTAGCGCTGGGACAGGGCTACGAGCAGTACTTC

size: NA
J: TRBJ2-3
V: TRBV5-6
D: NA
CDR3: CASSKTSRRFLDTQYF
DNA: TGTGCCAGCAGCAAAACTAGCCGCCGCTTCCTAGATACGCAGTATTTT

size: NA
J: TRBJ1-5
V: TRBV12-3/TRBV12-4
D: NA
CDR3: CASSLNGNQPQHF
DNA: TGTGCCAGCAGTTTGAACGGTAATCAGCCCCAGCATTTT

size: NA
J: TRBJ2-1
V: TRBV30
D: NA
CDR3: CAWSVGRVQYNEQFF
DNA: TGTGCCTGGAGTGTAGGCAGGGTCCAATACAATGAGCAGTTCTTC

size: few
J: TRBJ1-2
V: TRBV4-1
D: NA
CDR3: CASSDPLGQRANYGYTF
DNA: TGCGCCAGCAGCGACCCCCTCGGACAGAGAGCTAACTATGGCTACACCTTC

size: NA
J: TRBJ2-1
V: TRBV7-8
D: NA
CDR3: CASSSAGGYNEQFF
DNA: TGTGCCAGCAGCTCGGCCGGGGGATACAATGAGCAGTTCTTC

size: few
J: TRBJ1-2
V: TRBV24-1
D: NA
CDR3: CATSTSSNYGYTF
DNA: TGTGCCACCAGTACGAGTTCAAACTATGGCTACACCTTC

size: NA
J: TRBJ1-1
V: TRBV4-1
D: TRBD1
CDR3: CASSQDPGGNTEAFF
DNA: TGCGCCAGCAGCCAAGATCCAGGGGGTAACACTGAAGCTTTCTTT

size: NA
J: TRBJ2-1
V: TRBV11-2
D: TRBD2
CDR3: CASSQRTSGPNEQFF
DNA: TGTGCCAGCAGCCAAAGGACTAGCGGGCCGAATGAGCAGTTCTTC

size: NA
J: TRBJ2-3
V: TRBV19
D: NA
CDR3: CASQSPGLTTGTGRDTQYF
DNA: TGTGCCAGTCAGTCCCCGGGCCTTACGACAGGGACGGGGAGGGATACGCAGTATTTT

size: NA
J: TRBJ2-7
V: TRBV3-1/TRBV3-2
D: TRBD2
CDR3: CASSQRTSGEQYF
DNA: TGTGCCAGCAGCCAAAGGACTAGCGGCGAGCAGTACTTC

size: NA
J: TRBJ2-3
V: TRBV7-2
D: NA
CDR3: CASSLNRFADTQYF
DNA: TGTGCCAGCAGCTTGAACAGGTTTGCAGATACGCAGTATTTT

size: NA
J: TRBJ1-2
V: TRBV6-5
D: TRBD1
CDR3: CASRDRVAPNYGYTF
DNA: TGTGCCAGCAGGGACAGGGTGGCCCCTAACTATGGCTACACCTTC

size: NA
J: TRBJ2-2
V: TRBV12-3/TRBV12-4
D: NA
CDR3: CASSFIPGELFF
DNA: TGTGCCAGCAGTTTTATTCCCGGGGAGCTGTTTTTT

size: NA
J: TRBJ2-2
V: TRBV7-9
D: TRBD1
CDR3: CASTNHQGAGTGELFF
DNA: TGTGCCAGCACCAACCACCAGGGGGCGGGCACCGGGGAGCTGTTTTTT

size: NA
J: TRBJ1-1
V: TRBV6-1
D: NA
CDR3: CASSEEAGGTEAFF
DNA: TGTGCCAGCAGTGAAGAGGCGGGGGGCACTGAAGCTTTCTTT

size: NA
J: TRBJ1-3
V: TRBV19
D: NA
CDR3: CASSFRPGVGTDRQRNTIYF
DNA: TGTGCCAGTAGTTTTCGACCGGGAGTGGGGACGGATCGTCAAAGAAACACCATATATTTT

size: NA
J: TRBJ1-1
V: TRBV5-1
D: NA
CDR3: CASSLGQGRMNTEAFF
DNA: TGCGCCAGCAGCTTGGGCCAGGGTAGGATGAACACTGAAGCTTTCTTT

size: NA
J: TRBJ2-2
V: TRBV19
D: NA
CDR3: CASSSPPGQRTGELFF
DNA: TGTGCCAGTAGTAGTCCCCCGGGACAACGCACCGGGGAGCTGTTTTTT

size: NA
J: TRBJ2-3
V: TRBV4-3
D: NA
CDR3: CASSHVPPPNGDTQYF
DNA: TGCGCCAGCAGCCACGTACCCCCACCCAACGGAGATACGCAGTATTTT

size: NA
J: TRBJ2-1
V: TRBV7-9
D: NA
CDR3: CASSFHPAGRGEQFF
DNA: TGTGCCAGCAGCTTCCATCCTGCGGGGAGAGGAGAGCAGTTCTTC

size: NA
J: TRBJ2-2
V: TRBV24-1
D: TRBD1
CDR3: CATRGQGATGELFF
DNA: TGTGCCACCCGGGGACAGGGCGCCACCGGGGAGCTGTTTTTT

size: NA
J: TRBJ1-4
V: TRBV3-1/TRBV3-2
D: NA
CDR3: CASSLRGSSNEKLFF
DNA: TGTGCCAGCAGCCTGCGGGGTTCGTCTAATGAAAAACTGTTTTTT

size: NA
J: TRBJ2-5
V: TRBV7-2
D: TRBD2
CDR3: CASSLPSGSGRGETQYF
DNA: TGTGCCAGCAGCTTACCCAGTGGTAGCGGGAGGGGCGAGACCCAGTACTTC

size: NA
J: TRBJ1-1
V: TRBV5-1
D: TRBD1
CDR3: CASSSDQGARAFF
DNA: TGCGCCAGCAGCTCCGACCAGGGGGCCCGAGCTTTCTTT

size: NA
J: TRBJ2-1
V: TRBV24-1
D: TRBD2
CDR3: CATSDHSGSHGVNEQFF
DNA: TGTGCCACCAGTGATCATAGCGGGAGTCACGGGGTCAATGAGCAGTTCTTC

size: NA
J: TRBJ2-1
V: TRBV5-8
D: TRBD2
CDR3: CASSPPGGLAGSNEQFF
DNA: TGTGCCAGCAGCCCGCCGGGGGGACTAGCGGGTAGTAATGAGCAGTTCTTC

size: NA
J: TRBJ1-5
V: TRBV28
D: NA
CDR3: CASRGLLRGNQPQHF
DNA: TGTGCCAGCAGGGGACTTCTGAGAGGCAATCAGCCCCAGCATTTT

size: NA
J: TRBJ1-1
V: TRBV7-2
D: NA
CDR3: CASTLTIVTEAFF
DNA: TGTGCCAGCACCTTAACTATAGTTACCGAAGCTTTCTTT

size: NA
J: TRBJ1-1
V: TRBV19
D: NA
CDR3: CASTQGRNTEAFF
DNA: TGTGCCAGTACCCAGGGCAGGAACACTGAAGCTTTCTTT

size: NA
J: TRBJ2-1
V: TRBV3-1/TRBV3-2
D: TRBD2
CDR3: CASSRREGYNEQFF
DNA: TGTGCCAGCAGCCGGCGGGAGGGGTACAATGAGCAGTTCTTC

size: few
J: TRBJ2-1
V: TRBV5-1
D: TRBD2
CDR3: CASSPYLSGGSVDEQFF
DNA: TGCGCCAGCAGCCCCTACCTTAGCGGGGGGAGTGTAGATGAGCAGTTCTTC

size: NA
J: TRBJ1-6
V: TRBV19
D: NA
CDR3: CASRVSSYNSPLHF
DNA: TGTGCCAGTAGGGTGAGCTCCTATAATTCACCCCTCCACTTT

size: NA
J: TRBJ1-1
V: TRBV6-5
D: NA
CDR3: CASSFEGARTEAFF
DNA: TGTGCCAGCAGTTTCGAGGGAGCGAGGACTGAAGCTTTCTTT

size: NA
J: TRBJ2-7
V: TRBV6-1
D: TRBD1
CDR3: CASSEVGTGAYEQYF
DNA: TGTGCCAGCAGTGAAGTTGGGACAGGGGCGTACGAGCAGTACTTC

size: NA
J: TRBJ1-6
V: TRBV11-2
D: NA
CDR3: CASSSRGAPLHF
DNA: TGTGCCAGCAGCTCCCGCGGAGCACCCCTCCACTTT

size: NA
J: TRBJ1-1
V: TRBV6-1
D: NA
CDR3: CASSEAGGAGEAFF
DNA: TGTGCCAGCAGTGAAGCGGGGGGGGCAGGAGAAGCTTTCTTT

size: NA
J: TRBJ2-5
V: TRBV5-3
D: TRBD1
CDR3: CARTPGTGLLKTQYF
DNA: TGTGCCAGAACGCCCGGGACAGGGCTGTTGAAGACCCAGTACTTC

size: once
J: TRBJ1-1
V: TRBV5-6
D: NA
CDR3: CASSFEGGTEAFF
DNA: TGTGCCAGCAGCTTTGAGGGCGGCACTGAAGCTTTCTTT

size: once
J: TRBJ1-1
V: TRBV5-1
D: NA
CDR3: CASSLTITPNTEAFF
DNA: TGCGCCAGCAGCTTGACAATCACGCCGAACACTGAAGCTTTCTTT

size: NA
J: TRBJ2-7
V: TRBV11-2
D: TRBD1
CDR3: CASSLDNRGLSYEQYF
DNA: TGTGCCAGCAGCTTAGATAACAGGGGCCTCTCCTACGAGCAGTACTTC

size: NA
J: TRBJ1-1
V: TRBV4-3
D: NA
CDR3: CASSQEGGSSAEAFF
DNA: TGCGCCAGCAGCCAAGAGGGCGGGTCTTCCGCTGAAGCTTTCTTT

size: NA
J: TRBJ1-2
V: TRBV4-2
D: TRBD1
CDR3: CASSQRGYQPGQGDGYGYTF
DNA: TGTGCCAGCAGCCAAAGGGGATACCAACCGGGACAGGGGGACGGGTATGGCTACACCTTC

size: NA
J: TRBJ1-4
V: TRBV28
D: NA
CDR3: CASSPTGWANEKLFF
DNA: TGTGCCAGCAGTCCAACAGGGTGGGCTAATGAAAAACTGTTTTTT

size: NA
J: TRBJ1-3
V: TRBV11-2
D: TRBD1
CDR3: CASSPRGQGQGTIYF
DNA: TGTGCCAGCAGCCCAAGGGGGCAGGGACAAGGCACCATATATTTT

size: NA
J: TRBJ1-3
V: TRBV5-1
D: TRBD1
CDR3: CASSQEGLWDRLSSGNTIYF
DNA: TGCGCCAGCAGCCAGGAGGGTCTGTGGGACAGATTGAGCTCTGGAAACACCATATATTTT

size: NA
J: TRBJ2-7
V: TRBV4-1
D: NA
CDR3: CASSQAGSNEQYF
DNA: TGCGCCAGCAGCCAAGCAGGCTCAAACGAGCAGTACTTC

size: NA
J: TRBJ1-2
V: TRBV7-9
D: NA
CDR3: CASSLSAGYGYTF
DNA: TGTGCCAGCAGCTTATCGGCAGGCTATGGCTACACCTTC

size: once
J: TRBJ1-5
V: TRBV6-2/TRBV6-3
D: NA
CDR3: CASSYGGVGGNQPQHF
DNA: TGTGCCAGCAGTTACGGGGGGGTTGGGGGCAATCAGCCCCAGCATTTT

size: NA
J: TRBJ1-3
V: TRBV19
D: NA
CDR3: CASSTPFPEGAGNTIYF
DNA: TGTGCCAGTAGTACCCCCTTTCCAGAGGGTGCTGGAAACACCATATATTTT

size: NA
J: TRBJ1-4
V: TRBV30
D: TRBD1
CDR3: CAWSLTGREKLFF
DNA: TGTGCCTGGAGTTTGACAGGGAGAGAAAAACTGTTTTTT